This T cell receptor (beta chain) was found in a study of shared clonotypes between healthy human individuals. The deep-level immunoSEQ assay was used. Each PCR replicate from the sorted subsets contained 150 to 250 ng DNA, which is some 30,000 T cell genomes. Sequenced by immunoSEQ multiplex PCR; TCRdb stores in-frame clones only, minus some. The sample shows over 2 million clones, roughly 95% of them seen only once. This CDR3 comprises 13 residues. The ends were cut back, 1 base at V and 7 bases at J, with 10 bases in the middle. Germline values: CDR1 SGHDN, CDR2 FVKESK. About this clone: The target antigen is unknown.

Findings and limits, study-wide: Naive subsets generally had larger estimated richness than memory subsets. Sharing across a handful of donors was seen in 4% to 5% of naive CD4 clonotypes.

This TCR was sampled from a man aged 18-30 years in good health. V and J are TRBV14 and TRBJ1-1; D is ambiguous. Specimen: naive CD4+ T cells sorted from blood. Specified subset: CD45RA+ positively selected. The CDR3 reads CASSQAGASEAFF. DNA of the CDR3: TGTGCCAGCAGCCAAGCGGGAGCCAGTGAAGCTTTCTTT.